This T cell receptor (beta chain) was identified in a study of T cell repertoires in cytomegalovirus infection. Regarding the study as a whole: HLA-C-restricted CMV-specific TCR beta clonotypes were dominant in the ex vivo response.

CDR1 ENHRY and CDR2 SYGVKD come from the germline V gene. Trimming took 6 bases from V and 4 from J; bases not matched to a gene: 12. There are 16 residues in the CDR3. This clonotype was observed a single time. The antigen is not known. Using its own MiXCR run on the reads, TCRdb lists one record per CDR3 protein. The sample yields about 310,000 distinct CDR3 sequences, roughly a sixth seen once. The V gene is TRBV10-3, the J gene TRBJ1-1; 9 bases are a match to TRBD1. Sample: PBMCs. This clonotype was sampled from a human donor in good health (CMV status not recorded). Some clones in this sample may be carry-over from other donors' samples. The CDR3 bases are TGTGCCATCAGGGACAGGGGAGGGCTAGAGGGCACTGAAGCTTTCTTT. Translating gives CAIRDRGGLEGTEAFF.